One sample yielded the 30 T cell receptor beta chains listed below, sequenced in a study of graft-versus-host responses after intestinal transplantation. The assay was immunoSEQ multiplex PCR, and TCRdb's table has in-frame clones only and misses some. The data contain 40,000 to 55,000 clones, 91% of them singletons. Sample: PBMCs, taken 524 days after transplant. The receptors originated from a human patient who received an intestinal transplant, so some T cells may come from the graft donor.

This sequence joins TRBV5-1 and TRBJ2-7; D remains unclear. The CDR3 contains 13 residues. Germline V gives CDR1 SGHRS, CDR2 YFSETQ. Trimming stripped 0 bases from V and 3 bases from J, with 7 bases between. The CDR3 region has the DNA TGCGCCAGCAGCTTGGTCCCAGGCTACGAGCAGTACTTC. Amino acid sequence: CASSLVPGYEQYF.

CDR3 amino acids: CAISESTRGDEQFF. CDR3 bases: TGTGCCATCAGTGAGTCGACTAGAGGGGATGAGCAGTTCTTC. The chain combines TRBV10-3 with TRBJ2-1, with a weak D call TRBD2 (6 bases). Trimming stripped 0 bases from V and 8 bases from J, with 11 bases between. The CDR3 loop spans 14 amino acids. The V gene's germline CDR1 is ENHRY and CDR2 SYGVKD.

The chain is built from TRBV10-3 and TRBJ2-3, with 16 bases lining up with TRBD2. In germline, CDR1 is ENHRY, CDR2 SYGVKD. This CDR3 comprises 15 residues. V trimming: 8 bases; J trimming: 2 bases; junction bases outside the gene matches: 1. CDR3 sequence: CAIGTSGRATDTQYF. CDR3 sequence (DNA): TGTGCCATCGGGACTAGCGGGAGGGCCACAGATACGCAGTATTTT.

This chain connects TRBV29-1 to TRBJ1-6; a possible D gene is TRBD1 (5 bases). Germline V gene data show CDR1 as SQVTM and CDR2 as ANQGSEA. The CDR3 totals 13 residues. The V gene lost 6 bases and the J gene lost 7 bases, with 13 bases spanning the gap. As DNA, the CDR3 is TGCAGCGTCCGACCGACAGCCAATTCACCCCTCCACTTT. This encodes CSVRPTANSPLHF.

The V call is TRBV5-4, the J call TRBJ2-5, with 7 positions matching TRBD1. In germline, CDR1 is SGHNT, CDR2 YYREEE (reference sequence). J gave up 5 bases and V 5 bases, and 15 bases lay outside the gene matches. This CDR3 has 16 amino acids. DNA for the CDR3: TGTGCCAGCAGTATAAACAGGGGCTCCTTACCGGAGACCCAGTACTTC. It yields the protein CASSINRGSLPETQYF.

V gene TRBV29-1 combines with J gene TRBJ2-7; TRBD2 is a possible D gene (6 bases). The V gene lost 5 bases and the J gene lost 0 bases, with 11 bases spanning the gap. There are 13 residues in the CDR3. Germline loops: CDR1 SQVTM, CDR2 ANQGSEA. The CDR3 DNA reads TGCAGCGTTACGGGGGAGAGCTCCTACGAGCAGTACTTC. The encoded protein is CSVTGESSYEQYF.

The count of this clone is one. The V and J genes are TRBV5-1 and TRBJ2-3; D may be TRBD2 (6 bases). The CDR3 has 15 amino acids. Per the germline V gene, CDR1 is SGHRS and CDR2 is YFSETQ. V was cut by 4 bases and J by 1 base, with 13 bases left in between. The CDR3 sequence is CASSLSGVRTDTQYF. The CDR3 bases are TGCGCCAGCAGCCTATCGGGGGTTCGCACAGATACGCAGTATTTT.

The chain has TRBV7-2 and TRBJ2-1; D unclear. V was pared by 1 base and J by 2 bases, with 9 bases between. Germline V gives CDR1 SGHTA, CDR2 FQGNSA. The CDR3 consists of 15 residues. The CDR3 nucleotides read TGTGCCAGCAGCTTAGGAGCGTCTACCTACAATGAGCAGTTCTTC. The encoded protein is CASSLGASTYNEQFF.

The CDR3, as DNA: TGTGCCAGCAGTTTAGGGACTATTAATATCGAGACCCAGTACTTC. It encodes CASSLGTINIETQYF. This chain links TRBV28 with TRBJ2-5, with 7 nucleotides matching TRBD2. From germline, CDR1 is MDHEN and CDR2 SYDVKM. The CDR3 spans 15 residues. Germline trimming cut 2 bases from V and 5 bases from J; bases unmatched to any gene: 8.

The CDR3 nucleotides are TGTGCCAGCAGTTTCGGACTAGCGGGTAGCACAGATACGCAGTATTTT. Residues: CASSFGLAGSTDTQYF. This sequence joins TRBV28 and TRBJ2-3; 11 bases match TRBD2. CDR1 and CDR2 (germline): MDHEN, SYDVKM. The V segment lost 3 bases and the J segment 0 bases; nucleotides outside the gene matches: 2. This CDR3 is built from 16 residues.

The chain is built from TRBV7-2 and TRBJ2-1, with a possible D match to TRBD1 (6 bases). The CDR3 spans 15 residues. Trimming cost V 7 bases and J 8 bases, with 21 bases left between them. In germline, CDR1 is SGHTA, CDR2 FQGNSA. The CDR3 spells CASTPISDRGDEQFF. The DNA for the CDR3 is TGTGCCAGCACCCCCATTTCGGACAGAGGGGATGAGCAGTTCTTC.

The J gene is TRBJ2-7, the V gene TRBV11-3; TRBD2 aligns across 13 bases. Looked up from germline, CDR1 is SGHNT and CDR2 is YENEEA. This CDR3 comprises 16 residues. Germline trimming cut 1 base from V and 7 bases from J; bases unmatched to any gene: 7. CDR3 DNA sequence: TGTGCCAGCAGCTTAGCTCGACTAGCGGGAGGCCTGGAGCAGTACTTC. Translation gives CASSLARLAGGLEQYF.

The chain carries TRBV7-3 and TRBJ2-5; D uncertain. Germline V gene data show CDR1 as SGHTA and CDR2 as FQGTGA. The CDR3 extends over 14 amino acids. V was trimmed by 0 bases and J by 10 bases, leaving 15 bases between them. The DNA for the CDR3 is TGTGCCAGCAGCTTAACCGGAGCACCTCAGGACCAGTACTTC. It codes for CASSLTGAPQDQYF.

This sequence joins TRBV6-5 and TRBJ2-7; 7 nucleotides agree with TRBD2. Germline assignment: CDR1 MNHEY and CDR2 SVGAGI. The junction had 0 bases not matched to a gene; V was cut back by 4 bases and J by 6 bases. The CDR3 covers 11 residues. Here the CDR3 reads CASSWGGEQYF. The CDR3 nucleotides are TGTGCCAGCAGTTGGGGGGGCGAGCAGTACTTC.

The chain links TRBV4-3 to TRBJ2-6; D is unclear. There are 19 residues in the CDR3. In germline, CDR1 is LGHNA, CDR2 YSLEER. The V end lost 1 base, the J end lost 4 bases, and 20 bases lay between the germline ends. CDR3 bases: TGCGCCAGCAGCCAAGTCTATCCAGGTGACCCCCCCGGGGCCAACGTCCTGACTTTC. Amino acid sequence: CASSQVYPGDPPGANVLTF.

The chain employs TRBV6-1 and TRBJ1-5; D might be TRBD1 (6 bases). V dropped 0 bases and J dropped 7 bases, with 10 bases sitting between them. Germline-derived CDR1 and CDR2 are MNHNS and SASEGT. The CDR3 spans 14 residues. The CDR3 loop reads CASSEAQGIQPQHF. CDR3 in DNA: TGTGCCAGCAGTGAAGCGCAGGGGATACAGCCCCAGCATTTT.

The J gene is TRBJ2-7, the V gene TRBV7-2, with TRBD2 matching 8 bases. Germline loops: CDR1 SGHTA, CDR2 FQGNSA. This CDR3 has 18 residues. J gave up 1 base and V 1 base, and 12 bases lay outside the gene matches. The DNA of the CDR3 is TGTGCCAGCAGCTTAGATACGCGGGAGGTTTTCCCGTCCTACGAGCAGTACTTC. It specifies CASSLDTREVFPSYEQYF.

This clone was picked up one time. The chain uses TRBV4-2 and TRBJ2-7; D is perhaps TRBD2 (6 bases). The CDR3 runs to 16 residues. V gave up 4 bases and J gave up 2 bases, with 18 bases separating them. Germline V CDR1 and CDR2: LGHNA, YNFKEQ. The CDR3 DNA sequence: TGTGCCAGCAGCCTATCCGCCGGGACTGGGACCTACGAGCAGTACTTC. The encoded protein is CASSLSAGTGTYEQYF.

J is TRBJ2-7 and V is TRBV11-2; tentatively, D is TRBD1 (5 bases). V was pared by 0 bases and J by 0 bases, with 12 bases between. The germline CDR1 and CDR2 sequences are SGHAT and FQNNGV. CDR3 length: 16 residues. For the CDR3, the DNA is TGTGCCAGCAGCTTAGAGTCAGGGCATCACTCCTACGAGCAGTACTTC. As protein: CASSLESGHHSYEQYF.

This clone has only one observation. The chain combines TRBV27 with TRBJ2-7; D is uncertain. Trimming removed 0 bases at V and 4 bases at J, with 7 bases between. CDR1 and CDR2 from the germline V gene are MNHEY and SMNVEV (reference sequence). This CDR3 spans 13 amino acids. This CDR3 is CASSLSGNYEQYF. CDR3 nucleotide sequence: TGTGCCAGCAGTTTATCTGGAAATTACGAGCAGTACTTC.

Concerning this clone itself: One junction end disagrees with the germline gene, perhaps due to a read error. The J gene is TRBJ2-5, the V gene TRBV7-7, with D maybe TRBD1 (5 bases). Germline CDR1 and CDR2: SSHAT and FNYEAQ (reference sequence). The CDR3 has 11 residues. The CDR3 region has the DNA TGTGCTAGCAGCGCAGGGGAGACCCAGTACTTC. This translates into CASSAGETQYF.

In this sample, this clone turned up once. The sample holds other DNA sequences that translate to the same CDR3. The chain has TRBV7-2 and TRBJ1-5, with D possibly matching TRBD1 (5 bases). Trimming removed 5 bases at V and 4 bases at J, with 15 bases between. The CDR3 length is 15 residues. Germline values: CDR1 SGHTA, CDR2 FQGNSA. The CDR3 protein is CASSPTVGSNQPQHF. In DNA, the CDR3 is TGTGCCAGCAGCCCGACAGTCGGTAGTAATCAGCCCCAGCATTTT.

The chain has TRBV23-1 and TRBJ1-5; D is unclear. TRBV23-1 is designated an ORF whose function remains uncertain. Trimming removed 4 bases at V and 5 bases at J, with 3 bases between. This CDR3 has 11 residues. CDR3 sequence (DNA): TGCGCCAGCAGTCGGGATCAGCCCCAGCATTTT. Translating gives CASSRDQPQHF.

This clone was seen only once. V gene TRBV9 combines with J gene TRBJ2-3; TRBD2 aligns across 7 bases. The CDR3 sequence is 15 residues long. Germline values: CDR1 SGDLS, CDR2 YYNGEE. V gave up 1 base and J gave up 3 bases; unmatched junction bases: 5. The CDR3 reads CASSVRREGTDTQYF. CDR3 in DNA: TGTGCCAGCAGCGTAAGGAGGGAGGGGACAGATACGCAGTATTTT.

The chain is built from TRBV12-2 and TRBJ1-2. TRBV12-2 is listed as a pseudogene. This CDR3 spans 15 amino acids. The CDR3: CASRTDPRKTYGYTF. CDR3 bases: TGTGCAAGTCGCACCGATCCACGAAAGACCTATGGCTACACCTTC.

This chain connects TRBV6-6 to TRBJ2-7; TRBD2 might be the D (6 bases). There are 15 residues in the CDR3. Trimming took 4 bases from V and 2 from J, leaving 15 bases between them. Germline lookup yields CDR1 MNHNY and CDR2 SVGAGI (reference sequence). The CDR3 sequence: CASSLSGGTTYEQYF. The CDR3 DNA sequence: TGTGCCAGCAGTTTAAGTGGCGGGACGACCTACGAGCAGTACTTC.

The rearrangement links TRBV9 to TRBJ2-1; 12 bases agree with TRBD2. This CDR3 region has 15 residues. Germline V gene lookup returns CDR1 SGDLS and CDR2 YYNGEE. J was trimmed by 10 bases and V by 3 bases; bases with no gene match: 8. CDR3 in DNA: TGTGCCAGCAGCGGACGGACTAGCGGGACGGGGGAGCAGTTCTTC. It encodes CASSGRTSGTGEQFF.

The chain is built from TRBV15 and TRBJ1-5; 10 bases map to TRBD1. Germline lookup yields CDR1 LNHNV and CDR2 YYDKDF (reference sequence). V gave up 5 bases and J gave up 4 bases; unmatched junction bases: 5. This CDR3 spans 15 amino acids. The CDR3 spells CATSSGQGGNQPQHF. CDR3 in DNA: TGTGCCACCAGCTCCGGACAGGGGGGGAATCAGCCCCAGCATTTT.

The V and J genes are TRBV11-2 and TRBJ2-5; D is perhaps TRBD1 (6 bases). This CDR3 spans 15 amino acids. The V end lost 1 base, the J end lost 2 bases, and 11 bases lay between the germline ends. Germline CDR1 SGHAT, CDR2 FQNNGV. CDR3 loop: CASSLARGRQETQYF. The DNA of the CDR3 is TGTGCCAGCAGCTTAGCCAGGGGTCGGCAAGAGACCCAGTACTTC.

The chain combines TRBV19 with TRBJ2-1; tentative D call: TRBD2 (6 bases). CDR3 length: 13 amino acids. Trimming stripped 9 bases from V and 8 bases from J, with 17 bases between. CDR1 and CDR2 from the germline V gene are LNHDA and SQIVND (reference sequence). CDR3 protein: CASHPRRGDEQFF. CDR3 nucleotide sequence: TGTGCCAGCCACCCCCGGAGGGGTGATGAGCAGTTCTTC.